A single sample is the source of the 28 T cell receptor beta chains below, sequenced in a study of blood T cell repertoires in COVID-19. The method was immunoSEQ multiplex PCR; TCRdb's version includes in-frame clones alone and lacks a portion of them. Among around 85,000 clones, nearly 90% were seen once, and the ten largest hold around 4.1%. Sample: peripheral blood. The source of these receptors is a woman of 80 years or more with active or convalescent COVID-19.

The J gene is TRBJ2-5, the V gene TRBV5-4, with D possibly matching TRBD2 (5 bases). The germline CDR1 and CDR2 sequences are SGHNT and YYREEE (reference sequence). Trimming pared 3 bases from V and 3 bases from J, leaving 15 bases between. This CDR3 region has 15 residues. The CDR3 region has the DNA TGTGCCAGCAGCTCTGGCGGGCAGACGAAAGAGACCCAGTACTTC. Translation gives CASSSGGQTKETQYF.

This chain joins TRBV9 and TRBJ2-2, with D tentatively TRBD2 (6 bases). Germline V gives CDR1 SGDLS, CDR2 YYNGEE. The CDR3 spans 14 residues. V was shortened by 3 bases and J by 1 base, with 7 bases between the two germline ends. This CDR3 is CASSGGLNTGELFF. CDR3 DNA sequence: TGTGCCAGCAGCGGGGGACTGAACACCGGGGAGCTGTTTTTT. Filled out from reference TRBV9 and TRBJ2-2, the complete variable domain reads DSGVTQTPKHLITATGQRVTLRCSPRSGDLSVYWYQQSLDQGLQFLIQYYNGEERAKGNILERFSAQQFPDLHSELNLSSLELGDSALYFCASSGGLNTGELFFGEGSRLTVL.

The rearrangement joins TRBV28 to TRBJ1-4; 9 bases map to TRBD1. The germline CDR1 and CDR2 sequences are MDHEN and SYDVKM. V shed 3 bases, J shed 10 bases, and the junction held 6 bases outside the gene matches. The CDR3 loop spans 14 amino acids. CDR3 DNA: TGTGCCAGCAGTTTGACAGGGGGGCAGACAAAACTGTTTTTT. Translated, it gives CASSLTGGQTKLFF. Combining the CDR3 with reference TRBV28 and TRBJ1-4 gives the whole variable domain DVKVTQSSRYLVKRTGEKVFLECVQDMDHENMFWYRQDPGLGLRLIYFSYDVKMKEKGDIPEGYSVSREKKERFSLILESASTNQTSMYLCASSLTGGQTKLFFGSGTQLSVL.

DNA of the CDR3: TGTGCCAGTACCCTATTTGCGGGCCACAATGAGCAGTTCTTC. It specifies CASTLFAGHNEQFF. The chain combines TRBV19 with TRBJ2-1; a possible D gene is TRBD2 (5 bases). Germline V CDR1 and CDR2: LNHDA, SQIVND (reference sequence). V gave up 7 bases and J gave up 5 bases, with 15 bases separating them. This CDR3 spans 14 amino acids.

The genes are TRBV6-5 and TRBJ2-1; D gene uncertain. The CDR3 totals 12 residues. The V end lost 6 bases, the J end lost 0 bases, and 3 bases lay between the germline ends. Germline-derived CDR1 and CDR2 are MNHEY and SVGAGI. The CDR3 spells CASRRSYNEQFF. In nucleotides, the CDR3 is TGTGCCAGCAGGCGCTCCTACAATGAGCAGTTCTTC.

The chain has TRBV6-2 or TRBV6-3 and TRBJ1-2; no clear D. The CDR3 spans 13 residues. The V and J ends lost 3 bases and 4 bases respectively, with 9 bases between them. The V gene's germline CDR1 is MNHEY and CDR2 SVGEGT. CDR3 in amino acids: CASSYNSFYGYTF. In DNA form, the CDR3 reads TGTGCCAGCAGTTATAACAGCTTCTATGGCTACACCTTC.

This clone has just one count. The genes are TRBV4-3 and TRBJ1-4, with D possibly TRBD1 on 5 matching bases. CDR3 length equals 15 residues. Between the trimmed V and J ends, which lost 4 bases and 3 bases, there was a span of 12 bases. Germline lookup yields CDR1 LGHNA and CDR2 YSLEER. The CDR3 protein is CASSPRLGANEKLFF. CDR3 nucleotide sequence: TGCGCCAGCAGCCCAAGGCTAGGGGCTAATGAAAAACTGTTTTTT.

V usage is TRBV27 and J usage is TRBJ1-1, with 8 bases matching TRBD1. CDR3 length equals 16 residues. The germline gives CDR1 MNHEY, CDR2 SMNVEV (reference sequence). Trimming cost V 5 bases and J 0 bases; bases outside gene matches: 8. CDR3 in DNA: TGTGCCAGCAGTCTTTTTCACAGGGGGTTGAACACTGAAGCTTTCTTT. This translates into CASSLFHRGLNTEAFF.

The rearrangement joins TRBV13 to TRBJ2-3; D is ambiguous. The CDR3 totals 13 residues. The germline CDR1 and CDR2 sequences are PRHDT and FYEKMQ (reference sequence). V was clipped by 5 bases and J by 0 bases, with 6 bases between them. The CDR3 reads CASSHASTDTQYF. As DNA, the CDR3 is TGTGCCAGCAGCCACGCGAGCACAGATACGCAGTATTTT. Using reference TRBV13 and TRBJ2-3 for the parts outside the CDR3, the full variable domain is AAGVIQSPRHLIKEKRETATLKCYPIPRHDTVYWYQQGPGQDPQFLISFYEKMQSDKGSIPDRFSAQQFSDYHSELNMSSLELGDSALYFCASSHASTDTQYFGPGTRLTVL.

The chain couples TRBV6-2 or TRBV6-3 to TRBJ1-1, with unresolved D. This CDR3 comprises 15 residues. V lost 0 bases and J 9 bases, leaving 17 bases between the germline ends. CDR1 is MNHEY, CDR2 SVGEGT, per germline. CDR3 protein: CASSYSKAVLRKAFF. CDR3 sequence (DNA): TGTGCCAGCAGTTACTCGAAGGCGGTCCTGCGTAAAGCTTTCTTT.

V usage is TRBV9 and J usage is TRBJ2-1, with 7 bases that match TRBD2. CDR1 is SGDLS, CDR2 YYNGEE, per germline. Trimming removed 1 base from V and 2 bases from J; junction bases left unmatched: 3. The CDR3 length is 15 residues. This CDR3 is CASSVLAETYNEQFF. As DNA, the CDR3 is TGTGCCAGCAGCGTACTAGCGGAGACCTACAATGAGCAGTTCTTC.

The V gene is TRBV5-4, the J gene TRBJ2-7; 9 positions agree with TRBD1. With 3 bases clipped from V and 3 bases from J, the junction kept 10 bases outside the gene matches. The CDR3 consists of 16 residues. CDR1 and CDR2 (germline): SGHNT, YYREEE (reference sequence). CDR3 coding DNA: TGTGCCAGCAGCTCGACACCGGGACAGGGAATCTACGAGCAGTACTTC. Translated, it gives CASSSTPGQGIYEQYF.

This clone was seen just once. The chain couples TRBV28 to TRBJ2-7; 7 bases map to TRBD1. The CDR3 runs 14 residues. J lost 2 bases, V lost 9 bases, and 10 bases had no gene match. Germline V gene lookup returns CDR1 MDHEN and CDR2 SYDVKM. For the CDR3, the DNA is TGTGCCAGTTCTGAGGGACAGCTCCCCTACGAGCAGTACTTC. Amino acids: CASSEGQLPYEQYF.

This clone was found once. V usage is TRBV27 and J usage is TRBJ1-1, with D tentatively TRBD1 (6 bases). V was clipped by 7 bases and J by 7 bases, with 19 bases between them. Germline lookup yields CDR1 MNHEY and CDR2 SMNVEV (reference sequence). There are 14 residues in the CDR3. CDR3 nucleotide sequence: TGTGCCAGCATGCCCCGGGGGGCGGGGATTGAAGCTTTCTTT. Translating gives CASMPRGAGIEAFF.

The gene calls are TRBV25-1 and TRBJ2-5, with TRBD2 matching over 9 bases. J was trimmed by 4 bases and V by 7 bases; bases with no gene match: 13. Germline loops: CDR1 MGHDK, CDR2 SYGVNS. This CDR3 comprises 16 residues. For the CDR3, the DNA is TGTGCCAGCACTCCCCCCGGGCGGGAGGGCCTAGAGACCCAGTACTTC. It specifies CASTPPGREGLETQYF.

The chain is built from TRBV5-6 and TRBJ2-1; weak D call: TRBD2 (5 bases). V was cut by 9 bases and J by 6 bases, with 22 bases left in between. Germline loops: CDR1 SGHDT, CDR2 YYEEEE. The CDR3 is 15 amino acids. The CDR3 DNA reads TGTGCCACCTGTGAGGGCTCCTATATGTCCAATGAGCAGTTCTTC. Its protein is CATCEGSYMSNEQFF.

The chain has TRBV6-1 and TRBJ1-2; a weak D match, TRBD1 (6 bases). Germline V gene data show CDR1 as MNHNS and CDR2 as SASEGT. The CDR3 sequence is 16 residues long. Trimming removed 2 bases from V and 4 bases from J, with 17 bases in between. CDR3 nucleotide sequence: TGTGCCAGCAGTGAATGGGGGGGGCGAAAAGGCTATGGCTACACCTTC. Its translation is CASSEWGGRKGYGYTF.

This chain uses TRBV3-1 (or the pseudogene TRBV3-2) with TRBJ2-3; 10 bases match TRBD1. J lost 2 bases, V lost 4 bases, and 3 bases had no gene match. Germline V CDR1 and CDR2: LGHDT, YNNKEL (reference sequence). The CDR3 consists of 15 residues. CDR3 residues: CASSLGQGITDTQYF. CDR3 nucleotides: TGTGCCAGCAGCCTGGGACAGGGGATCACAGATACGCAGTATTTT.

The gene calls are TRBV19 and TRBJ1-6, with 8 positions matching TRBD1. Germline V gene data show CDR1 as LNHDA and CDR2 as SQIVND (reference sequence). The CDR3 contains 14 residues. The ends lost 10 bases at V and 7 bases at J; junction bases unmatched: 9. The CDR3 here is CATEDRASNSPLHF. DNA for the CDR3: TGTGCCACAGAGGACAGGGCCTCCAATTCACCCCTCCACTTT. The entire variable domain, with the rest obtained from reference TRBV19 and TRBJ1-6, is as follows: DGGITQSPKYLFRKEGQNVTLSCEQNLNHDAMYWYRQDPGQGLRLIYYSQIVNDFQKGDIAEGYSVSREKKESFPLTVTSAQKNPTAFYLCATEDRASNSPLHFGNGTRLTVT.

This chain joins TRBV9 and TRBJ1-6; D call uncertain. Trimming removed 2 bases at V and 5 bases at J, with 5 bases between. This CDR3 spans 13 amino acids. Looked up from germline, CDR1 is SGDLS and CDR2 is YYNGEE. The CDR3 region has the DNA TGTGCCAGCAGCGTCCAGAATAATTCACCCCTCCACTTT. Translation: CASSVQNNSPLHF. The full variable domain, in which reference TRBV9 and TRBJ1-6 provide the parts outside the CDR3, is DSGVTQTPKHLITATGQRVTLRCSPRSGDLSVYWYQQSLDQGLQFLIQYYNGEERAKGNILERFSAQQFPDLHSELNLSSLELGDSALYFCASSVQNNSPLHFGNGTRLTVT.

V gene TRBV2 combines with J gene TRBJ2-1; maybe TRBD2 (5 bases). The CDR3 length is 14 residues. CDR1 and CDR2 from the germline V gene are SNHLY and FYNNEI. The V end lost 4 bases, the J end lost 8 bases, and 15 bases lay between the germline ends. The CDR3 is CASSAGIAYYEQFF. CDR3 nucleotide sequence: TGTGCCAGCAGTGCGGGAATTGCTTACTATGAGCAGTTCTTC. Full variable domain (outside the CDR3, taken from reference TRBV2 and TRBJ2-1): EPEVTQTPSHQVTQMGQEVILRCVPISNHLYFYWYRQILGQKVEFLVSFYNNEISEKSEIFDDQFSVERPDGSNFTLKIRSTKLEDSAMYFCASSAGIAYYEQFFGPGTRLTVL.

This chain uses TRBV11-3 with TRBJ2-7; TRBD1 might be the D (5 bases). The CDR3 is made up of 16 amino acids. V was clipped by 1 base and J by 3 bases, with 16 bases between them. Germline loops: CDR1 SGHNT, CDR2 YENEEA. The CDR3 bases are TGTGCCAGCAGCTTAGTGGTAGGGGAATGTAACTACGAGCAGTACTTC. Protein product: CASSLVVGECNYEQYF.

The chain uses TRBV12-5 and TRBJ1-1; D gene ambiguous. The CDR3 has 12 residues. Trimming shortened V by 7 bases and J by 7 bases, and 13 bases separated the two germline ends. Looked up from germline, CDR1 is LGHNT and CDR2 is FRNRAP. This chain's CDR3 is CASAWVEGEAFF. The DNA of the CDR3 is TGTGCTAGTGCCTGGGTGGAGGGTGAAGCTTTCTTT.

This chain uses TRBV10-3 with TRBJ2-3; 10 bases line up with TRBD1. Trimming cost V 4 bases and J 4 bases; bases outside gene matches: 2. The CDR3 length is 14 residues. Per germline, CDR1 ENHRY and CDR2 SYGVKD. The CDR3 is CAISGTGGPDTQYF. The CDR3 coding sequence is TGTGCCATCAGTGGGACAGGGGGACCAGATACGCAGTATTTT.

V usage is TRBV5-1 and J usage is TRBJ2-2, with D perhaps matching TRBD1 (6 bases). Per the germline V gene, CDR1 is SGHRS and CDR2 is YFSETQ. V was trimmed by 4 bases and J by 2 bases, leaving 15 bases between them. The CDR3 loop spans 16 amino acids. The CDR3 nucleotides are TGCGCCAGCAGCCATGCACGGGACACCAACACCGGGGAGCTGTTTTTT. It is translated as CASSHARDTNTGELFF. The variable domain in full, with the rest retrieved from reference TRBV5-1 and TRBJ2-2, is KAGVTQTPRYLIKTRGQQVTLSCSPISGHRSVSWYQQTPGQGLQFLFEYFSETQRNKGNFPGRFSGRQFSNSRSEMNVSTLELGDSALYLCASSHARDTNTGELFFGEGSRLTVL.

CDR3 sequence: CASSPVGGLGLASEQYF. The CDR3 DNA is TGTGCCAGCTCACCAGTCGGGGGACTCGGGCTAGCGAGCGAGCAGTACTTC. The genes are TRBV18 and TRBJ2-7; maybe TRBD2 (6 bases). From germline, CDR1 is KGHSH and CDR2 LQKENI. The V gene lost 2 bases and the J gene lost 6 bases, with 23 bases spanning the gap. The CDR3 contains 17 residues. The variable domain in full, completed from reference TRBV18 and TRBJ2-7, reads NAGVMQNPRHLVRRRGQEARLRCSPMKGHSHVYWYRQLPEEGLKFMVYLQKENIIDESGMPKERFSAEFPKEGPSILRIQQVVRGDSAAYFCASSPVGGLGLASEQYFGPGTRLTVT.

The V call is TRBV5-1, the J call TRBJ1-1; possible D gene TRBD1, 6 bases. V was clipped by 5 bases and J by 1 base, with 15 bases between them. This CDR3 has 15 residues. Germline V CDR1 and CDR2: SGHRS, YFSETQ. The CDR3 coding sequence is TGCGCCAGCAGGGGGACCGGGACATGGAACACTGAAGCTTTCTTT. The encoded protein is CASRGTGTWNTEAFF.

The chain recombines TRBV6-2 or TRBV6-3 with TRBJ1-5; weak D call: TRBD1 (6 bases). The CDR3 loop spans 15 amino acids. From germline, CDR1 is MNHEY and CDR2 SVGEGT. The germline V and J ends were trimmed by 3 bases and 6 bases, with 15 bases remaining between them. CDR3 loop: CASSYGGALGQPQHF. The CDR3 nucleotides read TGTGCCAGCAGTTATGGGGGGGCATTGGGTCAGCCCCAGCATTTT.